The entry that follows covers one T cell receptor beta chain sequence. The data stem from a study of blood T cell repertoires in COVID-19. Looking at the study overall: Sites across the United States, Italy and Spain contributed samples from acute and convalescent COVID-19. Sources were T cells, B-cell-depleted T cells, or PBMCs; the material itself was cDNA or gDNA.

In the authors' methods: For nucleated cells, counts were estimated from reference gene primer amplification. Measured with immunoSEQ multiplex PCR; TCRdb has only the in-frame clones, and not every one. V and J calls and clone size are as listed in that table; D and trimming were resolved from the DNA. The profile covers approximately 140,000 clones, with approximately 90% appearing a single time and around 20% taken by the ten largest. The CDR3 sequence is 13 residues long. The V end was cut by 6 bases, the J end by 6 bases, with 15 bases between. Sequenced input: peripheral blood. This receptor was taken from a man aged 50 to 60 with active or convalescent COVID-19. The chain combines TRBV12-3 or TRBV12-4 with TRBJ2-7; tentative D call: TRBD1 (5 bases). The CDR3 DNA follows: TGTGCCAGCAGAGGGAAGGGGTCCCGCGAGCAGTACTTC. Translated, it gives CASRGKGSREQYF.